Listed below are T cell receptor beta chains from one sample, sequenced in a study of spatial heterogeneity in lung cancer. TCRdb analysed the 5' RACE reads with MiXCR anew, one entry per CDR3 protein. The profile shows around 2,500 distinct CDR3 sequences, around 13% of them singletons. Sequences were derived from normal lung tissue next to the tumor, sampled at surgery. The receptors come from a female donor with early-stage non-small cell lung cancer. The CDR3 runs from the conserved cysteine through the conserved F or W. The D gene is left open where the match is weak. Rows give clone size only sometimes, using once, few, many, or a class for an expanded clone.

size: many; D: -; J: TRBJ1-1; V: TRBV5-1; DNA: TGCGCCAGCAGCGCTACAGGGCGAGACACTGAAGCTTTCTTT; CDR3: CASSATGRDTEAFF
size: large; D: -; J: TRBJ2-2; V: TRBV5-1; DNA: TGCGCCAGCAGCTTGGGGCAGCTGAACACCGGGGAGCTGTTTTTT; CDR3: CASSLGQLNTGELFF
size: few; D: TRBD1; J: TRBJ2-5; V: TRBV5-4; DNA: TGTGCCAGCAGCTTGGGGATCACAGGGGACGAGACCCAGTACTTC; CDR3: CASSLGITGDETQYF
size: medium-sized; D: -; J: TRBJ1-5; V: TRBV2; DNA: TGTGCCAGCAGTGAACTGGGGAGCCATAATCAGCCCCAGCATTTT; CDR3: CASSELGSHNQPQHF
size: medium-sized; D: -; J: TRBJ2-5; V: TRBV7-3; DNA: TGTGCCAGCAGCTTAAATGAGGGGGGGACCCAGTACTTC; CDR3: CASSLNEGGTQYF
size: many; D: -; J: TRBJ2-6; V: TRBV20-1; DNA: TGCAGTGCTAGAGATCTTGACGGTGGCTCTGGGGCCAACGTCCTGACTTTC; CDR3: CSARDLDGGSGANVLTF
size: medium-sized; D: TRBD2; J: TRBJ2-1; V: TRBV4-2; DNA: TGTGCCAGCAGCCAAGATTTAGGGGCTAGCGGGGCAATAAAAGACAATGAGCAGTTCTTC; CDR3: CASSQDLGASGAIKDNEQFF
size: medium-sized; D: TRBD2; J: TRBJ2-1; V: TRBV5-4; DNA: TGTGCCAGCAGCCGCGCACGCGGGGGGGGGAATGAGCAGTTCTTC; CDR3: CASSRARGGGNEQFF
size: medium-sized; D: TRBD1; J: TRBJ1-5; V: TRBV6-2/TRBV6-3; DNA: TGTGCCAGCAGGGCCGGGACAGGGGTCTATAGCAATCAGCCCCAGCATTTT; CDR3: CASRAGTGVYSNQPQHF
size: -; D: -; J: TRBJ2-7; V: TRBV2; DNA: TGTGCCAGCAGTGAATTTGAGGGGAACGAGCAGTACTTC; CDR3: CASSEFEGNEQYF
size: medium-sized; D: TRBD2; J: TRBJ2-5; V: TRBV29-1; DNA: TGCAGCGTTGATAAGGACCGGGGGGTGACCCAGTACTTC; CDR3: CSVDKDRGVTQYF
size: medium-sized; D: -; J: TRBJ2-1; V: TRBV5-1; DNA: TGCGCCAGCAGCCCGCCCGGGGCCAGAAGCTACAATGAGCAGTTCTTC; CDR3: CASSPPGARSYNEQFF
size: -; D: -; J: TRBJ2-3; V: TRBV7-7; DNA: TGTGCTAGCAGCTTACGACAGGGCACAGATACGCAGTATTTT; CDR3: CASSLRQGTDTQYF
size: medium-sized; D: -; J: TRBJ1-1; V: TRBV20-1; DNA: TGCAGTGCTAGAGGTCAGGGTGGGGGAGCTTTCTTT; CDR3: CSARGQGGGAFF
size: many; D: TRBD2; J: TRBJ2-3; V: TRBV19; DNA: TGTGCCAGTAGTATTGAGCGGGGTGCCGACCATACGCAGTATTTT; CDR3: CASSIERGADHTQYF
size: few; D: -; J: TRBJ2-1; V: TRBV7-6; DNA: TGTGCCAGCAGCCTCTCTGACGGGACCTACAATGAGCAGTTCTTC; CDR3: CASSLSDGTYNEQFF
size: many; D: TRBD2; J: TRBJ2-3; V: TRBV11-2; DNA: TGTGCCAGCAGCCCGGGGAAAACTAGCGGGGGCCGGGGAGATACGCAGTATTTT; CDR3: CASSPGKTSGGRGDTQYF
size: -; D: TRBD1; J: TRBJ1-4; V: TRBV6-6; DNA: TGTGCCAGCAGTACCGGACAGGAGGTTTGGCTGTTTTTT; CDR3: CASSTGQEVWLFF
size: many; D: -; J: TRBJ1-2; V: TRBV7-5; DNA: -; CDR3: CISVPYTQGEGYGYTF
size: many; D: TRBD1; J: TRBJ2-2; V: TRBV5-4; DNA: TGTGCCAGCAGCCCCACCCCAGGGGGCGACACCGGGGAGCTGTTTTTT; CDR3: CASSPTPGGDTGELFF
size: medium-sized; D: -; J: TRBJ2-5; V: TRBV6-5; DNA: TGTGCCAGCAGGAAGACAGGCTTCCAAGAGACCCAGTACTTC; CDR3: CASRKTGFQETQYF
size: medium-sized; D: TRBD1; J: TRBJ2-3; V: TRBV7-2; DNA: TGTGCCAGCAGCTTACAGGGGGCCTTAGATACGCAGTATTTT; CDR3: CASSLQGALDTQYF
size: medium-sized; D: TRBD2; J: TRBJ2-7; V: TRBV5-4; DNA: TGTGCCAGCAGCAACGGGGGGTCCACATACTACGAGCAGTACTTC; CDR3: CASSNGGSTYYEQYF
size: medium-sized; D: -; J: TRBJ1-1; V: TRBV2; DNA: TGTGCCAGCAGGCGACAGGTGAACACTGAAGCTTTCTTT; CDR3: CASRRQVNTEAFF
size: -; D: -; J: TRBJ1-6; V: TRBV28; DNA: TGTGCCAGCCTTGGGGGGAAATCACCCCTCCACTTT; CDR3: CASLGGKSPLHF
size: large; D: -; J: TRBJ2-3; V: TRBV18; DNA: TGTGCCAGCTCACCCCCGTCGGGGGGCCTCACAGATACGCAGTATTTT; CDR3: CASSPPSGGLTDTQYF
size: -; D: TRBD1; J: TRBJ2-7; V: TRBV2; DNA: TGTGCCAGCAGTGTAGACAGGGACTACGAGCAGTACTTC; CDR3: CASSVDRDYEQYF
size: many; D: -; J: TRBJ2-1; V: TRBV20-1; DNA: TGCAGTGCTAGACCCCTCCGCAGGGTTGAGGCAGGAGAGAGGCAGTTCTTC; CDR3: CSARPLRRVEAGERQFF
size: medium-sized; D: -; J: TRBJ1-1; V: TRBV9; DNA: TGTGCCAGCAGCGTAGCAGCGAACACTGAAGCTTTCTTT; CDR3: CASSVAANTEAFF
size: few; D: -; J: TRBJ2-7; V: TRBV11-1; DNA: TGTGCCAGCAGCCCGGTTGATGCGGGAACCTACGAGCAGTACTTC; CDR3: CASSPVDAGTYEQYF
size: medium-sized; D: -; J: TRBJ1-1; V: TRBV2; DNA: TGTGCCAGCAGTGAAGATGGTGGCGCTGAAGCTTTCTTT; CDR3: CASSEDGGAEAFF
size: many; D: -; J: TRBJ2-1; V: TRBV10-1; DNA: TGCGCCAGCAGTGAAGGACTTACGCACAATGAGCAGTTCTTC; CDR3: CASSEGLTHNEQFF
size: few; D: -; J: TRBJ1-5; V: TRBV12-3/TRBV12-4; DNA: TGTGCCAGCAGATCCGGGACGGTGCATGATAGCAATCAGCCCCAGCATTTT; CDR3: CASRSGTVHDSNQPQHF
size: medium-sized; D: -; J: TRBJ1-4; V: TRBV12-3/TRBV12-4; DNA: TGTGCCAGCAAGGCTAATGAAAAACTGTTTTTT; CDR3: CASKANEKLFF
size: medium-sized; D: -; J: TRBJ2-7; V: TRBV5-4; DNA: TGTGCCAGCAGCTTGGACAGGTCAAACGAGCAGTACTTC; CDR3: CASSLDRSNEQYF
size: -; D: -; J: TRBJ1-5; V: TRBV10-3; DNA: TGTGCCACAGTCGCGGACCCTCAGGGTCAGCCCCAGCATTTT; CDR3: CATVADPQGQPQHF
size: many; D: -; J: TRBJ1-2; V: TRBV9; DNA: TGTGCCAGCAGCGTGTCATCGAGCTCCTATGGCTACACCTTC; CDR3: CASSVSSSSYGYTF
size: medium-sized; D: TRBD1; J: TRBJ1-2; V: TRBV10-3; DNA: TGTGCCATCAGGGCAGGGGGCTATGGCTACACCTTC; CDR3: CAIRAGGYGYTF
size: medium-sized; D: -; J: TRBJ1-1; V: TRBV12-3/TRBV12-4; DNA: TGTGCCAGCAGCCCTTACGGCCCGATGCGTGAAGCTTTCTTT; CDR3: CASSPYGPMREAFF
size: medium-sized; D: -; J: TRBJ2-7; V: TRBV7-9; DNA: TGTGCCAGCTTTGGTGGGGCGCCCCTCGAGCAGTACTTC; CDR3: CASFGGAPLEQYF
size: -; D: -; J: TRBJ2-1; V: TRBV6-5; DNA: TGTGCCAGCAGTTACGTCGCACTGCCTTACAATGAGCAGTTCTTC; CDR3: CASSYVALPYNEQFF
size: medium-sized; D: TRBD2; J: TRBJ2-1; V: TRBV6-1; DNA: TGTGCCAGCAGTCGCGGGGGGGCAAAAAATGAGCAGTTCTTC; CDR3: CASSRGGAKNEQFF
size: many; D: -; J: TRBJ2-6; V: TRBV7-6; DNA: TGTGCCAGCAGCTTAGGGGGATCTGGGGCCAACGTCCTGACTTTC; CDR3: CASSLGGSGANVLTF